The 8 T cell receptor beta chains below all came from one sample that was sequenced in a study of T cell repertoires in cytomegalovirus infection. Antigens of these TCRs are unknown. TCRdb processed the reads anew with MiXCR; each CDR3 protein has one entry. In the table there are about 890,000 distinct CDR3 sequences, approximately 31% of which are singletons. The sequences come from cultured CD8+ T cells from PBMCs, collected from culture after CMV antigen stimulation. These receptors came from a human donor in good health (CMV status not recorded). Some clones in this sample may be carry-over from other donors' samples.

This clonotype was seen a handful of times. V usage is TRBV19 and J usage is TRBJ1-2; 9 positions match TRBD1. The V gene end was trimmed by 5 bases and the J gene end by 8 bases; junction bases not matched to a gene: 3. The CDR3 covers 12 residues. Germline CDR1 and CDR2: LNHDA and SQIVND (reference sequence). The CDR3 loop reads CASSFTGGGYTF. The DNA for the CDR3 is TGTGCCAGTAGTTTCACAGGGGGCGGCTACACCTTC. The whole variable domain, filled in from reference TRBV19 and TRBJ1-2, reads DGGITQSPKYLFRKEGQNVTLSCEQNLNHDAMYWYRQDPGQGLRLIYYSQIVNDFQKGDIAEGYSVSREKKESFPLTVTSAQKNPTAFYLCASSFTGGGYTFGSGTRLTVV.

CDR3: CASSFEGSDYGYTF. The CDR3, as DNA: TGTGCCAGCAGTTTTGAGGGGTCGGACTATGGCTACACCTTC. The rearrangement links TRBV27 to TRBJ1-2; TRBD1 is a possible D gene (5 bases). The germline V gene has CDR1 MNHEY and CDR2 SMNVEV (reference sequence). There are 14 residues in the CDR3. The V gene lost 3 bases and the J gene lost 3 bases, with 11 bases spanning the gap.

Comments on this clonotype: An end of the junction does not agree with germline; a read error may underlie this. The chain is built from TRBV7-3 and TRBJ2-2; tentative D call: TRBD2 (5 bases). The CDR3 has 18 amino acids. Germline V gene sequence: CDR1 SGHTA, CDR2 FQGTGA. CDR3 sequence (DNA): TGTACCAGCAGCTTATTTAGTTCAGCGGATGCGAACACCGGGGAGCTGTTTTTT. It specifies CTSSLFSSADANTGELFF.

The J gene is TRBJ2-7, the V gene TRBV10-3; D is possibly TRBD1 (5 bases). The CDR3 consists of 13 residues. CDR1 is ENHRY and CDR2 is SYGVKD in the germline V gene. Deletions cut 0 bases from V and 7 bases from J, with 10 bases between. The CDR3 here is CAISESQGSEQYV. The CDR3 nucleotides read TGTGCCATCAGTGAGTCGCAGGGTTCGGAGCAGTACGTC.

Remarks on this clonotype: With a much larger clone just one base away, this may be a read error. The V and J genes are TRBV7-2 and TRBJ1-2; D is uncertain. This CDR3 is 15 amino acids long. Germline CDR1 SGHTA, CDR2 FQGNSA. Trimming stripped 1 base from V and 4 bases from J, with 13 bases between. The DNA for the CDR3 is TGTGCCAGCAGCTTAGTCCCTAGACAAATCTATGGCTACACCTTC. It is translated as CASSLVPRQIYGYTF.

In this sample, this clonotype turned up a few times. This chain uses TRBV12-3 or TRBV12-4 with TRBJ2-1, with D perhaps being TRBD1 or TRBD2 (5 bases each). The CDR3 is 13 amino acids. V was pared by 6 bases and J by 6 bases, with 12 bases between. The CDR3 DNA reads as TGTGCCAGCAGCCACGGGGCGCCCAATGAGCAGTTCTTC. This translates into CASSHGAPNEQFF.

The rearrangement links TRBV27 to TRBJ2-2; no definite D call. The CDR3 runs to 13 residues. Germline V gene data show CDR1 as MNHEY and CDR2 as SMNVEV (reference sequence). Trimming removed 8 bases at V and 0 bases at J, with 7 bases between. The CDR3 DNA reads as TGTGCCAGCGGAACCACGAACACCGGGGAGCTGTTTTTT. Translated: CASGTTNTGELFF.

The CDR3: CASSEDRGFSYTDTQYF. The CDR3 region has the DNA TGTGCCAGCAGTGAAGATCGGGGGTTTTCCTACACAGATACGCAGTATTTT. This sequence joins TRBV2 and TRBJ2-3, with D possibly matching TRBD2 (6 bases). CDR3 size: 17 residues. V dropped 1 base and J dropped 2 bases, with 16 bases sitting between them. Germline V CDR1 and CDR2: SNHLY, FYNNEI.